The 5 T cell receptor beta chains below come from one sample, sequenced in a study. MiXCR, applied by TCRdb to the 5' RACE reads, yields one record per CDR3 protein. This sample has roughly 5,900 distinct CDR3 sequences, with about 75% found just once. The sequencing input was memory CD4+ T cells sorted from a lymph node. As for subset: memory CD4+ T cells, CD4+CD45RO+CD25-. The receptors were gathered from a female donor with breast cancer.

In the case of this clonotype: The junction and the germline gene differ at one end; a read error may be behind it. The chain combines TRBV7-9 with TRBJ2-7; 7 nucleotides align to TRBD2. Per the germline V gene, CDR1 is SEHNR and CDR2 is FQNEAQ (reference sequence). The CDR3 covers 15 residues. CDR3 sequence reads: CTSSLLSGGEGEQYF. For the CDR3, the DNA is TGTACCAGCAGCTTATTAAGTGGGGGGGAAGGCGAGCAGTACTTC.

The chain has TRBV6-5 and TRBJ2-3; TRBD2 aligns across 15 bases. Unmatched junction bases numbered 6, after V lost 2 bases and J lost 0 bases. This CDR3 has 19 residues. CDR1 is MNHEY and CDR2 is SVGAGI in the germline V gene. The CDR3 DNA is TGTGCCAGCAGTTACCCGGGACTAGCGGGGGGTACTAGCACAGATACGCAGTATTTT. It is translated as CASSYPGLAGGTSTDTQYF.

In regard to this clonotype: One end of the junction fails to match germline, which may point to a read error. The CDR3 region has the DNA TGCGCCAGCAGTGATGGTACAGGCTCTGGCTACACCTTC. Translation: CASSDGTGSGYTF. V and J are TRBV10-3 and TRBJ1-2; possibly TRBD1 for D (5 bases). Germline CDR1 is ENHRY and CDR2 is SYGVKD. This CDR3 is built from 13 residues.

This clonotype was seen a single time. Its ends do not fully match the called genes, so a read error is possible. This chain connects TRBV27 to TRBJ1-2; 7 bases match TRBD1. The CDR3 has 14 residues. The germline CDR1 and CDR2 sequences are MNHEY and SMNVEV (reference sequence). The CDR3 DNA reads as TGTGCCAGCAGTAGACAGGGAGCTAACTGTGGCTACACCTTC. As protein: CASSRQGANCGYTF.

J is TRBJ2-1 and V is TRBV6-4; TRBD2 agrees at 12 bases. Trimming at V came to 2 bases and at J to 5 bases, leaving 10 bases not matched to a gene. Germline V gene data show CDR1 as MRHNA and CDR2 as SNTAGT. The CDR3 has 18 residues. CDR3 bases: TGTGCCAGCAGTGACCGACTAGCGGGGGCCCCGGAGAACAATGAGCAGTTCTTC. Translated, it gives CASSDRLAGAPENNEQFF.